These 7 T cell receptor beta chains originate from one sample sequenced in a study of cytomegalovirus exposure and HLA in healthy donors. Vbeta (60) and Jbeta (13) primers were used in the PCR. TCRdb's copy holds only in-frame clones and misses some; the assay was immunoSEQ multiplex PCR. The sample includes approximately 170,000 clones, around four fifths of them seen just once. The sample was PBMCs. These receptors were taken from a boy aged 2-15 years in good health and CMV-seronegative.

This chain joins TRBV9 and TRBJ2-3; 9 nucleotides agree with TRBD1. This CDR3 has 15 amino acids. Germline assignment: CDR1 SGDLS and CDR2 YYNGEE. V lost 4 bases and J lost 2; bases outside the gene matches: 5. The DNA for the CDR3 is TGTGCCAGCAGCCGGGACAGGGCTGACACAGATACGCAGTATTTT. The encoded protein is CASSRDRADTDTQYF.

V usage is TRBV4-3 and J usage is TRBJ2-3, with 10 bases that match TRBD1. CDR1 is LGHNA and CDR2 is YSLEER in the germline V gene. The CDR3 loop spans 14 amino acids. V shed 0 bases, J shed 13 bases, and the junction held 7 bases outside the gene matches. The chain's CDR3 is CASSQDSSTGGKYF. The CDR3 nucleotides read TGCGCCAGCAGCCAAGATAGCTCGACAGGGGGCAAGTATTTT.

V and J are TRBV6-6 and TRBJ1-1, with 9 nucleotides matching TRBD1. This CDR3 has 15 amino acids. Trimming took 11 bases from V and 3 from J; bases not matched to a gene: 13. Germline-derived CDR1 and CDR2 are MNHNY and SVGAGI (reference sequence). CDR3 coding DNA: TGTGCCGCCCGGGACAGGGAAGGGGTGGACACTGAAGCTTTCTTT. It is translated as CAARDREGVDTEAFF.

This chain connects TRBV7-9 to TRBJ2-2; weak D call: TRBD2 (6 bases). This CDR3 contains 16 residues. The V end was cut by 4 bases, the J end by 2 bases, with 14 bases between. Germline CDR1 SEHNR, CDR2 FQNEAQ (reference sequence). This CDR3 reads CASSSDGTLNTGELFF. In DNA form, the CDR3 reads TGTGCCAGCAGCTCAGACGGGACTCTCAACACCGGGGAGCTGTTTTTT.

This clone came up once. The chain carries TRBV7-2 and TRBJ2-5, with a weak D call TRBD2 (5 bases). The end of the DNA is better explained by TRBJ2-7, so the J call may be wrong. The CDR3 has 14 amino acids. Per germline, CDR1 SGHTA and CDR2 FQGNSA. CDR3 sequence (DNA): TGTGCCAGCAGCTGGGCGGCCGGGGACTACGAGCAGTACTTC. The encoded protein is CASSWAAGDYEQYF.

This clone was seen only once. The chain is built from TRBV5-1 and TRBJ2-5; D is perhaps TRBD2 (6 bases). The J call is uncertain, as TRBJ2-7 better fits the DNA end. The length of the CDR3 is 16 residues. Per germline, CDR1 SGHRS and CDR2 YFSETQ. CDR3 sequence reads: CASSLAPPAGIYEQYF. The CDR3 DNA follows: TGCGCCAGCAGCTTGGCCCCTCCGGCGGGGATCTACGAGCAGTACTTC.

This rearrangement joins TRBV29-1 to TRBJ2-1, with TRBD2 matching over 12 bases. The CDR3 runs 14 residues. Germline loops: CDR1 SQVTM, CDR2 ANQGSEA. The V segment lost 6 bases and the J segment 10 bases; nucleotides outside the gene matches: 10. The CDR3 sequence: CSVAGLAGLSEQFF. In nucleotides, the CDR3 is TGCAGCGTGGCAGGACTAGCGGGACTGTCCGAGCAGTTCTTC.